The present T cell receptor beta chain was sequenced within a study of blood T cells in healthy people across ages. Per-sample yields of isolated PBMCs were at least 6 million. Total RNA extracted from each sample amounted to at least 5 micrograms. This clonotype was picked up a small number of times. As yet, its antigen is unknown. The study's findings and limits: Getting older went along with TCR beta diversity per million T cells dropping roughly linearly.

Germline V gene data show CDR1 as MNHEY and CDR2 as SMNVEV (reference sequence). The V segment lost 5 bases and the J segment 5 bases; nucleotides outside the gene matches: 10. This CDR3 contains 15 residues. The use of a sample-barcoded 5' primer and a J-beta primer mix characterized a second PCR of roughly 6 to 11 cycles. In TCRdb, the 5' RACE reads were re-called with MiXCR into one record per CDR3 protein. This table has over 1,200,000 distinct CDR3 sequences, roughly 64% appearing once. Sequenced sample: blood. The chain links TRBV27 to TRBJ2-3; 7 positions agree with TRBD1. The receptor's source is a young man in good health. The CDR3 loop reads CASSPLTGSRDTQYF. The CDR3 DNA follows: TGTGCCAGCAGTCCCCTGACAGGGTCGAGAGATACGCAGTATTTT.